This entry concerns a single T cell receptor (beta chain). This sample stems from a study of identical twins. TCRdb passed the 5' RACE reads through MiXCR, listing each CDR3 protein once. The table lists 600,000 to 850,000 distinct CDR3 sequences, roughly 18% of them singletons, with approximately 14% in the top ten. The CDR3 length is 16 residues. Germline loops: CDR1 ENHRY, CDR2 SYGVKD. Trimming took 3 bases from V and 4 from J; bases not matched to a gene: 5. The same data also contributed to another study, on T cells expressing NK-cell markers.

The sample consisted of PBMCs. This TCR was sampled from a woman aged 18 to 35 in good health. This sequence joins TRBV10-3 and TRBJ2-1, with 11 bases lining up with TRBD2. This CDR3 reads CAISDVGTSGYNEQFF. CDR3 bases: TGTGCCATCAGTGATGTCGGGACTAGCGGATACAATGAGCAGTTCTTC.